These 26 T cell receptor beta chains originate from one sample sequenced in a study of T cells in Graves' hyperthyroidism and ophthalmopathy. The investigators amplified TCR beta CDR3 regions from RNA transcripts. First-round RT-PCR with HTBI primers amplified the TCR CDR3 region. One entry per CDR3 protein results from TCRdb running MiXCR on the multiplex PCR reads. Of around 660,000 distinct CDR3 sequences detected, 40% to 55% appear once; the ten largest clones hold under 8%. The sequenced material came from peripheral blood or thyroid tissue (not recorded which). The receptors stem from an adult man with Graves' disease, either hyperthyroidism or ophthalmopathy (not recorded which).

This clonotype came up many times. The V gene is TRBV10-3, the J gene TRBJ1-1; 10 bases are a match to TRBD1. This CDR3 is 16 amino acids long. Germline loops: CDR1 ENHRY, CDR2 SYGVKD. With V trimmed by 7 bases and J by 3 bases, 11 bases remained unmatched. The DNA of the CDR3 is TGTGCCATCACTGGCGACAGGGGGCGATTCTACACTGAAGCTTTCTTT. Residues: CAITGDRGRFYTEAFF.

As for this clonotype: A much larger clone differs from this one at a single base, so this may be a read error. This chain joins TRBV2 and TRBJ2-7; D uncertain. Deletions cut 4 bases from V and 5 bases from J, with 15 bases between. From germline, CDR1 is SNHLY and CDR2 FYNNEI. The length of the CDR3 is 14 residues. The CDR3 protein is CASSGGRWADEQYF. In DNA, the CDR3 is TGTGCCAGCAGTGGTGGCAGGTGGGCCGACGAGCAGTACTTC. The full variable domain, rest sourced from reference TRBV2 and TRBJ2-7, is EPEVTQTPSHQVTQMGQEVILRCVPISNHLYFYWYRQILGQKVEFLVSFYNNEISEKSEIFDDQFSVERPDGSNFTLKIRSTKLEDSAMYFCASSGGRWADEQYFGPGTRLTVT.

V is TRBV5-4 and J is TRBJ1-5; D gene ambiguous. CDR1 is SGHNT and CDR2 is YYREEE in the germline V gene (reference sequence). The germline V and J ends were trimmed by 5 bases and 6 bases, with 12 bases remaining between them. CDR3 length: 13 residues. The CDR3 sequence is CASRDRVAQPQHF. As DNA, the CDR3 is TGTGCCAGCAGAGATAGGGTAGCTCAGCCCCAGCATTTT.

The J gene is TRBJ1-2, the V gene TRBV20-1, with D unresolved. V was trimmed by 0 bases and J by 1 base, leaving 12 bases between them. Germline lookup yields CDR1 DFQATT and CDR2 SNEGSKA (reference sequence). The CDR3 totals 15 residues. CDR3 DNA: TGCAGTGCTAGAGATCCCGCGGCAGATAACTATGGCTACACCTTC. This encodes CSARDPAADNYGYTF.

Written as DNA, the CDR3 is TGTGCCAGCAGTTCGGACAGGGATGGAGTTGGGGTTCAGCCCCAGCATTTT. Its translation: CASSSDRDGVGVQPQHF. V is TRBV7-3 and J is TRBJ1-5, with 8 bases lining up with TRBD1. CDR1 and CDR2 (germline): SGHTA, FQGTGA. V was pared by 6 bases and J by 6 bases, with 16 bases of the junction left unmatched. CDR3 length: 17 amino acids.

The chain joins TRBV2 to TRBJ1-2, with D unresolved. Germline values: CDR1 SNHLY, CDR2 FYNNEI. This CDR3 has 16 residues. Trimming cost V 8 bases and J 10 bases, with 29 bases left between them. CDR3 in DNA: TGTGCCAGCCGAGGGCGGAGCAATCAGCCCCAGCCCGTCTACACCTTC. It translates to CASRGRSNQPQPVYTF.

Remarks on this clonotype: Being one base from a much bigger clone, this may be a read error. The rearrangement links TRBV29-1 to TRBJ1-2; D is unresolved. CDR3 size: 11 residues. Germline V gene sequence: CDR1 SQVTM, CDR2 ANQGSEA. The V end lost 3 bases, the J end lost 7 bases, and 9 bases lay between the germline ends. Here the CDR3 DNA reads TGCAGCGTTGAGTCCGGGTTTGGCTACACCTTC. Translated: CSVESGFGYTF.

This clonotype has just a few counts. Just one base apart from a much larger clone, this may be a read error. This chain connects TRBV29-1 to TRBJ1-2; D remains ambiguous. CDR3 size: 11 residues. CDR1 and CDR2 (germline): SQVTM, ANQGSEA. The CDR3: CSVVEGIGHTF. CDR3 bases: TGCAGCGTTGTGGAAGGGATTGGCCACACCTTC.

This rearrangement joins TRBV20-1 to TRBJ2-5, with D perhaps matching TRBD1 (6 bases). The germline V and J ends were trimmed by 3 bases and 0 bases, with 14 bases remaining between them. The CDR3 sequence is 15 residues long. Germline CDR1 DFQATT, CDR2 SNEGSKA (reference sequence). The CDR3 spells CSASWGHSYQETQYF. CDR3 bases: TGCAGTGCTAGCTGGGGACACTCGTACCAAGAGACCCAGTACTTC.

This clonotype showed up just once. Without the conserved terminal phenylalanine or tryptophan, this CDR3 likely stems from a read error. This chain joins TRBV20-1 and TRBJ1-2, with 8 nucleotides matching TRBD1. With 5 bases clipped from V and 3 bases from J, the junction kept 8 bases outside the gene matches. CDR1 and CDR2 (germline): DFQATT, SNEGSKA (reference sequence). The CDR3 contains 14 residues. Here the CDR3 DNA reads TGCAGTGCTCCAGGACAGGGAGCGGACTATGGCTACACCCTC. Its translation is CSAPGQGADYGYTL.

This clonotype was seen a handful of times. The gene calls are TRBV24-1 and TRBJ2-7; TRBD2 matches at 12 bases. CDR3 length: 13 residues. The junction had 7 bases not matched to a gene; V was cut back by 11 bases and J by 6 bases. The germline V gene has CDR1 KGHDR and CDR2 SFDVKD. CDR3 nucleotides: TGTGCCAGCTCGACTAGCGGGGGTGGCGAGCAGTACTTC. Translation gives CASSTSGGGEQYF.

This clonotype appeared many times. V usage is TRBV2 and J usage is TRBJ2-5, with D possibly being TRBD1 (5 bases). This CDR3 has 13 amino acids. Germline CDR1 SNHLY, CDR2 FYNNEI. V was shortened by 5 bases and J by 0 bases, with 7 bases between the two germline ends. The CDR3 nucleotides read TGTGCCAGCAGTTCACAGGACCAAGAGACCCAGTACTTC. The encoded protein is CASSSQDQETQYF. Combining the CDR3 with reference TRBV2 and TRBJ2-5 gives the whole variable domain EPEVTQTPSHQVTQMGQEVILRCVPISNHLYFYWYRQILGQKVEFLVSFYNNEISEKSEIFDDQFSVERPDGSNFTLKIRSTKLEDSAMYFCASSSQDQETQYFGPGTRLLVL.

The chain couples TRBV7-6 to TRBJ2-3, with D unclear. Germline CDR1 and CDR2: SGHVS and FNYEAQ. V was trimmed by 1 base and J by 3 bases, leaving 8 bases between them. The CDR3 totals 14 residues. CDR3 nucleotide sequence: TGTGCCAGCAGCTTAGATGTGGAGACAGATACGCAGTATTTT. Protein: CASSLDVETDTQYF.

This clonotype was seen many times. The chain combines TRBV29-1 with TRBJ1-1; D is uncertain. Germline loops: CDR1 SQVTM, CDR2 ANQGSEA. Trimming shortened V by 4 bases and J by 7 bases, and 19 bases separated the two germline ends. This CDR3 contains 14 residues. CDR3 protein: CSVGSTLETFEAFF. CDR3 bases: TGCAGCGTTGGGTCCACTCTCGAAACGTTTGAAGCTTTCTTT.

This chain links TRBV7-8 with TRBJ2-6; 10 positions agree with TRBD1. Unmatched junction bases numbered 7, after V lost 5 bases and J lost 0 bases. The CDR3 has 18 residues. Germline CDR1 SGHVS, CDR2 FQNEAQ. The chain's CDR3 is CASSVGQGERSGANVLTF. The CDR3 DNA is TGTGCCAGCAGCGTCGGACAGGGGGAACGCTCTGGGGCCAACGTCCTGACTTTC.

This clonotype was counted once. This sequence joins TRBV7-8 and TRBJ2-7; D is uncertain. The CDR3 loop spans 11 amino acids. V dropped 10 bases and J dropped 2 bases, with 9 bases sitting between them. CDR1 and CDR2 from the germline V gene are SGHVS and FQNEAQ. The CDR3 is CATRLTYEQYF. The CDR3 nucleotides read TGTGCCACAAGGCTGACCTACGAGCAGTACTTC.

This clonotype was observed at least ten times. V gene TRBV10-2 combines with J gene TRBJ2-7; possible D gene TRBD2, 5 bases. Between the trimmed V and J ends, which lost 3 bases and 10 bases, there was a span of 10 bases. This CDR3 has 11 residues. Germline V lookup: CDR1 WSHSY, CDR2 SAAADI. The CDR3 bases are TGCGCCAGCAGTGATTCCGGACTTCAGTACTTC. Its protein product is CASSDSGLQYF.

This clonotype has ten or more counts. This chain links TRBV2 with TRBJ1-1; 8 bases are shared with TRBD1. Germline-derived CDR1 and CDR2 are SNHLY and FYNNEI. V was clipped by 7 bases and J by 1 base; unmatched bases: 2. This CDR3 spans 13 amino acids. The CDR3 region has the DNA TGTGCCAGCATGGACAGGGCGAACACTGAAGCTTTCTTT. This codes for CASMDRANTEAFF.

The chain couples TRBV12-3 or TRBV12-4 to TRBJ1-5; D is unclear. This CDR3 contains 13 residues. Between the trimmed V and J ends, which lost 4 bases and 11 bases, there was a span of 15 bases. CDR3 DNA: TGTGCCAGCAGTTCCGACGGGAGAGAGACCCAGCATTTT. Translating gives CASSSDGRETQHF.

The rearrangement links TRBV6-1 to TRBJ1-4; 8 bases map to TRBD1. The CDR3 has 16 residues. The germline V gene has CDR1 MNHNS and CDR2 SASEGT. The V and J ends lost 4 bases and 5 bases, in that order; junction bases with no gene match: 9. CDR3 sequence reads: CASSGTGQGANEKLFF. DNA of the CDR3: TGTGCCAGCAGTGGGACCGGACAGGGAGCCAATGAAAAACTGTTTTTT.

This clonotype was observed many times. The chain links TRBV2 to TRBJ1-1; the D is unclear. Trimming took off 7 bases at V and 5 bases at J, with 14 bases between the two ends. CDR3 size: 13 residues. Looked up from germline, CDR1 is SNHLY and CDR2 is FYNNEI. Here the CDR3 reads CASIRATGTEAFF. The CDR3 coding sequence is TGTGCCAGCATCCGGGCTACGGGGACTGAAGCTTTCTTT. The variable domain in full, completed from reference TRBV2 and TRBJ1-1, reads EPEVTQTPSHQVTQMGQEVILRCVPISNHLYFYWYRQILGQKVEFLVSFYNNEISEKSEIFDDQFSVERPDGSNFTLKIRSTKLEDSAMYFCASIRATGTEAFFGQGTRLTVV.

This rearrangement joins TRBV7-8 to TRBJ2-3, with TRBD2 matching 8 bases. The ends lost 3 bases at V and 4 bases at J; junction bases unmatched: 9. Germline V lookup: CDR1 SGHVS, CDR2 FQNEAQ. CDR3 length: 16 amino acids. In DNA, the CDR3 is TGTGCCAGCAGCTTGATTAGCGGGGTCGGAGCAGATACGCAGTATTTT. Protein sequence: CASSLISGVGADTQYF.

This clonotype was observed at least ten times. J is TRBJ1-2 and V is TRBV7-3, with TRBD1 identical over 10 bases. CDR1 is SGHTA, CDR2 FQGTGA, per germline. This CDR3 spans 15 amino acids. V gave up 5 bases and J gave up 7 bases; unmatched junction bases: 10. The chain's CDR3 is CASSPSGTGERGYTF. The CDR3 bases are TGTGCCAGCAGCCCCTCCGGGACAGGGGAACGTGGCTACACCTTC.

The chain links TRBV13 to TRBJ1-5; tentatively, D is TRBD1 (5 bases). CDR1 and CDR2 (germline): PRHDT, FYEKMQ (reference sequence). CDR3 size: 16 residues. V lost 7 bases and J lost 9, with 25 bases in between. This chain's CDR3 is CASTLTSRATKSPQHF. The CDR3 coding sequence is TGTGCCAGCACTCTCACGAGCAGGGCCACCAAGTCGCCCCAGCATTTT.

This clonotype was seen at least ten times. The chain uses TRBV10-3 and TRBJ1-3; D remains unclear. CDR1 ENHRY and CDR2 SYGVKD come from the germline V gene. Trimming shortened V by 2 bases and J by 1 base, and 12 bases separated the two germline ends. This CDR3 is built from 16 residues. CDR3 region: CAISEVGSQSGNTIYF. The CDR3, as DNA: TGTGCCATCAGTGAGGTCGGTAGCCAGTCTGGAAACACCATATATTTT.

As DNA, the CDR3 is TGTGCCACCAGTGAGGCAGGGATGAACACTGAAGCTTTCTTT. This gives the protein CATSEAGMNTEAFF. The chain has TRBV24-1 and TRBJ1-1; D may be TRBD1 (5 bases). V gave up 4 bases and J gave up 0 bases, with 8 bases separating them. Germline CDR1 and CDR2: KGHDR and SFDVKD. The CDR3 runs to 14 residues.